The sequence of this T cell receptor beta chain was determined in a study of blood T cell repertoires in COVID-19. Here immunoSEQ multiplex PCR was the method, and the copy in TCRdb shows in-frame clones only, minus some. The profile shows 380,000 or so clones, around 90% of them singletons. The CDR3 is 15 residues long. V was trimmed by 6 bases and J by 8 bases, leaving 19 bases between them. The germline V gene has CDR1 LNHDA and CDR2 SQIVND (reference sequence). This chain links TRBV19 with TRBJ1-4, with TRBD1 as a possible D gene (6 bases). This sequence was found in a man aged 40-49 years with acute or convalescent COVID-19. Material for sequencing was peripheral blood. The CDR3 DNA reads as TGTGCCAGTAGAATGCTGACAGGCAAGAGAGAAAAACTGTTTTTT. Translation: CASRMLTGKREKLFF.